This TCR beta chain was identified in a study of T cell responses to AZD1222 COVID-19 vaccine. Overall study results and limits: In a largely white British group with more females than males, clonal diversity was possibly underestimated. Spike-wide vaccine-associated CD4 TCRs dominated at 160-218 and 743-854. Only after the peak T cell response were repertoires sampled.

The assay was immunoSEQ multiplex PCR, and TCRdb's table has in-frame clones only and misses some. The repertoire holds roughly 200,000 clones, 80% to 95% seen once, with 1.7% in the top ten. Between the trimmed V and J ends, which lost 4 bases and 2 bases, there was a span of 8 bases. This CDR3 contains 13 residues. Germline V gives CDR1 SNHLY, CDR2 FYNNEI. As for this clone: What it binds is not known.

Pooled together were second doses at about 4 or about 12 weeks. The receptor comes from an adult who received the AZD1222 COVID-19 vaccine. Sequenced material: peripheral blood, taken 28 days after the second AZD1222 dose. This chain connects TRBV2 to TRBJ1-2; D is unclear. The CDR3 DNA sequence: TGTGCCAGCAGTGCGATGGAGAACTATGGCTACACCTTC. Translated, it gives CASSAMENYGYTF.